These 13 T cell receptor beta chains originate from one sample sequenced in a study of cytomegalovirus exposure and HLA in healthy donors (dated by TCRdb to 2015 to 2018). Libraries were built with the immunoSEQ multiplex PCR assay. For the multiplex PCR, a mixture combining 60 forward primers for TCR Vbeta segments and 13 reverse primers for TCR Jbeta segments was used. Here the immuneACCESS table is served through TCRdb, limited to in-frame sequences with V and J called. Missing clones are a known gap in these copies; in checked studies unresolved V genes cover under half, and the rest lacks a known reason. This sample gives 110,000 or so clones in total; 70% to 80% of them show up just once. The top ten hold about 16% of the sample. The sequenced sample consisted of PBMCs. These receptor sequences come from a man aged 50-59 years in good health and CMV-seropositive.

This sequence joins TRBV9 and TRBJ1-1; TRBD1 agrees at 9 bases. With 0 bases clipped from V and 0 bases from J, the junction kept 6 bases outside the gene matches. Per germline, CDR1 SGDLS and CDR2 YYNGEE. The CDR3 is 17 amino acids. The CDR3 DNA follows: TGTGCCAGCAGCGTAGGAGGGACAGGGCCCATGAACACTGAAGCTTTCTTT. Encoded protein: CASSVGGTGPMNTEAFF.

The chain recombines TRBV5-1 with TRBJ2-5; 8 bases align to TRBD1. The CDR3 consists of 14 residues. The V gene's germline CDR1 is SGHRS and CDR2 YFSETQ. Losses at the gene ends were 7 bases for V and 2 bases for J; bases not matched to a gene: 7. The CDR3 loop reads CASRRDRNQETQYF. For the CDR3, the DNA is TGCGCCAGCCGCCGGGACAGGAATCAAGAGACCCAGTACTTC.

In DNA, the CDR3 is TGTGCCAGCAGCTCGGTCTACGAGCAGTACTTC. This translates into CASSSVYEQYF. The V call is TRBV6-5, the J call TRBJ2-7; no clear D gene. Per germline, CDR1 MNHEY and CDR2 SVGAGI. The CDR3 has 11 amino acids. Trimming pared 6 bases from V and 3 bases from J, leaving 6 bases between.

The genes are TRBV28 and TRBJ2-1, with TRBD2 matching 8 bases. The trim removed 2 bases at V and 7 bases at J, leaving 10 bases unmatched. CDR1 is MDHEN, CDR2 SYDVKM, per germline. CDR3 length: 16 residues. CDR3 nucleotides: TGTGCCAGCAGTTTACTCGTTGCGGGAGGAGGGAATGAGCAGTTCTTC. This encodes CASSLLVAGGGNEQFF. Full variable domain (outside the CDR3, taken from reference TRBV28 and TRBJ2-1): DVKVTQSSRYLVKRTGEKVFLECVQDMDHENMFWYRQDPGLGLRLIYFSYDVKMKEKGDIPEGYSVSREKKERFSLILESASTNQTSMYLCASSLLVAGGGNEQFFGPGTRLTVL.

This clone was seen more than once but under ten times. V gene TRBV7-9 combines with J gene TRBJ2-1, with D unresolved. This CDR3 is built from 12 residues. CDR1 and CDR2 (germline): SEHNR, FQNEAQ (reference sequence). V lost 2 bases to trimming and J lost 12 bases, with 11 bases between them. Written as DNA, the CDR3 is TGTGCCAGCAGCTTACTAGACTTCCCGCAGTTCTTC. It is translated as CASSLLDFPQFF.

This clone was seen only a few times. The chain employs TRBV5-4 and TRBJ2-1; TRBD1 matches 10 bases. This CDR3 spans 14 amino acids. Germline V gene lookup returns CDR1 SGHNT and CDR2 YYREEE (reference sequence). The V segment lost 4 bases and the J segment 8 bases; nucleotides outside the gene matches: 6. DNA of the CDR3: TGTGCCAGCAGCGAAGACAGGGGGCGCGATGAGCAGTTCTTC. Translation gives CASSEDRGRDEQFF.

V usage is TRBV20-1 and J usage is TRBJ2-5; D possibly corresponds to TRBD2 (7 bases). V was clipped by 5 bases and J by 10 bases, with 14 bases between them. The CDR3 loop spans 11 amino acids. CDR1 and CDR2 from the germline V gene are DFQATT and SNEGSKA (reference sequence). CDR3 sequence reads: CSAGEGEGQYF. CDR3 coding DNA: TGCAGTGCTGGTGAGGGGGAGGGCCAGTACTTC.

The rearrangement uses TRBV6-4 and TRBJ2-1; 10 positions agree with TRBD2. There are 18 residues in the CDR3. Germline V CDR1 and CDR2: MRHNA, SNTAGT. Germline trimming cut 10 bases from V and 8 bases from J; bases unmatched to any gene: 23. This CDR3 reads CATKRDPLTSGPSDEQFF. The CDR3, as DNA: TGTGCCACCAAAAGAGATCCCTTGACTAGCGGGCCATCCGATGAGCAGTTCTTC.

The chain has TRBV5-1 and TRBJ2-1; TRBD2 might be the D (5 bases). Looked up from germline, CDR1 is SGHRS and CDR2 is YFSETQ. The V end was cut by 6 bases, the J end by 7 bases, with 14 bases between. This CDR3 region has 13 residues. The CDR3 DNA sequence: TGCGCCAGCACCCAAGGCGGGCTTAATGAGCAGTTCTTC. It is translated as CASTQGGLNEQFF.

In DNA form, the CDR3 reads TGTGCCAGCAGTTTGCTCTCCGGGATGAACACCGGGGAGCTGTTTTTT. It is translated as CASSLLSGMNTGELFF. The chain carries TRBV28 and TRBJ2-2; D possibly corresponds to TRBD2 (5 bases). Trimming shortened V by 3 bases and J by 1 base, and 12 bases separated the two germline ends. The CDR3 contains 16 residues. CDR1 is MDHEN and CDR2 is SYDVKM in the germline V gene.

V and J are TRBV7-9 and TRBJ2-3; 12 nucleotides match TRBD2. The CDR3 is 18 amino acids. CDR1 SEHNR and CDR2 FQNEAQ come from the germline V gene (reference sequence). V dropped 7 bases and J dropped 4; count of bases not matched to a gene: 15. CDR3 sequence reads: CASNNPKGTSGGSDTQYF. Here the CDR3 DNA reads TGTGCCAGCAACAACCCTAAGGGCACTAGCGGGGGGTCAGATACGCAGTATTTT. Using reference TRBV7-9 and TRBJ2-3 for the parts outside the CDR3, the full variable domain is DTGVSQNPRHKITKRGQNVTFRCDPISEHNRLYWYRQTLGQGPEFLTYFQNEAQLEKSRLLSDRFSAERPKGSFSTLEIQRTEQGDSAMYLCASNNPKGTSGGSDTQYFGPGTRLTVL.

This clone was picked up a small number of times. The V call is TRBV7-9, the J call TRBJ2-5; 12 nucleotides agree with TRBD2. Looked up from germline, CDR1 is SEHNR and CDR2 is FQNEAQ (reference sequence). Trimming removed 5 bases from V and 1 base from J; junction bases left unmatched: 8. This CDR3 is 17 amino acids long. The CDR3 DNA sequence: TGTGCCAGCAGCCGGGCTAGCGGGAGGGCCGGCCAAGAGACCCAGTACTTC. It yields the protein CASSRASGRAGQETQYF.

This clone has more than one count but fewer than ten. Other nucleotide sequences in the sample specify the same CDR3. V is TRBV7-2 and J is TRBJ2-5; the match to TRBD2 covers 7 bases. CDR3 length equals 14 residues. V gave up 0 bases and J gave up 4 bases; unmatched junction bases: 2. The germline CDR1 and CDR2 sequences are SGHTA and FQGNSA. CDR3 amino acids: CASSLAGGLETQYF. The DNA of the CDR3 is TGTGCCAGCAGCTTAGCGGGGGGGTTAGAGACCCAGTACTTC.